This T cell receptor (beta chain) is drawn from a study of T cell responses to AZD1222 COVID-19 vaccine. General study points: Within unmutated variant regions lay the reported targets of nearly half of spike-specific TCRs.

As regards this clone: The antigen is unknown.

The table came from immunoSEQ multiplex PCR; TCRdb's copy has only in-frame clones and leaves some out. The data show under 85,000 clones, around nine tenths seen once. Looked up from germline, CDR1 is LNHDA and CDR2 is SQIVND (reference sequence). The CDR3 consists of 16 residues. V lost 4 bases, J lost 7 bases, and 17 bases lay in between. The chain uses TRBV19 and TRBJ1-6; D might be TRBD1 (6 bases). The clonotype comes from an adult in good health. The sample consisted of peripheral blood, taken on day 0 of AZD1222 vaccination. CDR3 nucleotides: TGTGCCAGTAGTACCCAGACAGGCTCGTCCAATTCACCCCTCCACTTT. Protein product: CASSTQTGSSNSPLHF.